The source of this TCR beta chain is a study of T cells after yellow fever vaccination. This clonotype was detected ten times or more. CDR1 is SGHRS and CDR2 is YFSETQ in the germline V gene. V dropped 5 bases and J dropped 4 bases, with 11 bases sitting between them. This CDR3 spans 13 amino acids. TCRdb re-analysed the 5' RACE reads in MiXCR, keeping a single row per CDR3 protein. The repertoire holds roughly 150,000 distinct CDR3 sequences, with 5% to 8% as singletons. The input for sequencing was CD4+ T cells sorted from PBMCs, taken 10 days after the yellow fever booster vaccination. The J gene is TRBJ2-3, the V gene TRBV5-1, with a tentative D call TRBD2 (5 bases). The receptor was isolated from a man younger than 45 who received the YFV17D yellow fever vaccine. CDR3 residues: CASSQGGADTQYF. In DNA form, the CDR3 reads TGCGCCAGCAGTCAAGGAGGCGCAGATACGCAGTATTTT.